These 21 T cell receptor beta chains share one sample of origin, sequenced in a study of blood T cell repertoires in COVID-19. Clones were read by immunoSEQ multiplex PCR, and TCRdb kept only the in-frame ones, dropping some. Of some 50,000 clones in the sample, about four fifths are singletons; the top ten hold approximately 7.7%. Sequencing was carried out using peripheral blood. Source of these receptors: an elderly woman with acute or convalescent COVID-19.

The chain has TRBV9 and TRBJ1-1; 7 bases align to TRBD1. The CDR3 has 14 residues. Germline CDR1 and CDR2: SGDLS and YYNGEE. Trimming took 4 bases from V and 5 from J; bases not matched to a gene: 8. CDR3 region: CASSTRQDRTEAFF. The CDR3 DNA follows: TGTGCCAGCAGCACAAGACAGGACAGGACTGAAGCTTTCTTT.

The CDR3 DNA is TGTGCCAGCAGCTTCGCCCCTATGACAGCCTCTAATGAAAAACTGTTTTTT. It encodes CASSFAPMTASNEKLFF. The chain joins TRBV7-6 to TRBJ1-4, with D possibly TRBD1 on 5 matching bases. Germline V gives CDR1 SGHVS, CDR2 FNYEAQ. Trimming cost V 3 bases and J 3 bases, with 17 bases left between them. The CDR3 is 17 residues long. The full variable domain, with the rest looked up from reference TRBV7-6 and TRBJ1-4, is GAGVSQSPRYKVTKRGQDVALRCDPISGHVSLYWYRQALGQGPEFLTYFNYEAQQDKSGLPNDRFSAERPEGSISTLTIQRTEQRDSAMYRCASSFAPMTASNEKLFFGSGTQLSVL.

DNA of the CDR3: TGCGCCAGCAGCCAAATAGCGGGAGAAAGGGGGTCAGATACGCAGTATTTT. Its protein is CASSQIAGERGSDTQYF. The chain joins TRBV4-1 to TRBJ2-3; the match to TRBD2 covers 9 bases. The CDR3 has 17 amino acids. With V trimmed by 2 bases and J by 4 bases, 10 bases remained unmatched. CDR1 is MGHRA and CDR2 is YSYEKL in the germline V gene.

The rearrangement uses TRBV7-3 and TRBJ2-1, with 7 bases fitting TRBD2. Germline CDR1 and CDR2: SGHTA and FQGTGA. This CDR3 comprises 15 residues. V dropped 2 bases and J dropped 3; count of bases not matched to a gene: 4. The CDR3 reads CASSLSAGNYNEQFF. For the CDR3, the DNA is TGTGCCAGCAGCTTATCAGCGGGAAACTACAATGAGCAGTTCTTC.

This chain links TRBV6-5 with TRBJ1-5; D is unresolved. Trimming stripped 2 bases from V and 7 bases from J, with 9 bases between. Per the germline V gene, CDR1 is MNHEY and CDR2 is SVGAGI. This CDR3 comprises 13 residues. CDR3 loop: CASSYSAEQPQHF. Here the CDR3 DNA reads TGTGCCAGCAGTTACAGCGCGGAGCAGCCCCAGCATTTT.

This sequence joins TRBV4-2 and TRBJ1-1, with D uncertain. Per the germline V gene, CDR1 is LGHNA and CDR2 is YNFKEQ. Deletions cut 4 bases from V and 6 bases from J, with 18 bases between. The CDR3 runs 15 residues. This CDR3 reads CASSPWVGDLAEAFF. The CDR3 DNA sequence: TGTGCCAGCAGCCCCTGGGTCGGGGATCTAGCTGAAGCTTTCTTT.

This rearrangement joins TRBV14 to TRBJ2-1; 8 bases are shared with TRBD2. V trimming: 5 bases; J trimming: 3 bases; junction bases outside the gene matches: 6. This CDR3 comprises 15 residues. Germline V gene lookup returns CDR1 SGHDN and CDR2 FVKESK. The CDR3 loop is CASSVERGLYNEQFF. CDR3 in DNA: TGTGCCAGCAGCGTAGAGCGGGGGCTCTACAATGAGCAGTTCTTC.

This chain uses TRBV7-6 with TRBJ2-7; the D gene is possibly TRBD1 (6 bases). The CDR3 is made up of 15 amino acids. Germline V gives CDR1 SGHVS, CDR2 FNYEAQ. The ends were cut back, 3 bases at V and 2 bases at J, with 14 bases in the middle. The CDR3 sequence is CASSLSTGQAYEQYF. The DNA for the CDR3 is TGTGCCAGCAGCTTGAGTACGGGACAAGCCTACGAGCAGTACTTC. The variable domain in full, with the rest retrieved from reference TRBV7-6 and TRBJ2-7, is GAGVSQSPRYKVTKRGQDVALRCDPISGHVSLYWYRQALGQGPEFLTYFNYEAQQDKSGLPNDRFSAERPEGSISTLTIQRTEQRDSAMYRCASSLSTGQAYEQYFGPGTRLTVT.

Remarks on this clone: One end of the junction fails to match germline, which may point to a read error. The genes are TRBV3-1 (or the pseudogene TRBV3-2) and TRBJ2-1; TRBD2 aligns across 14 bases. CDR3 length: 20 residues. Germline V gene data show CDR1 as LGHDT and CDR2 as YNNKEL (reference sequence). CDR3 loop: CASSPRTSGGNPPPYNEQFF. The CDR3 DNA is TGTGCCAGTAGCCCACGGACTAGCGGGGGGAACCCGCCGCCTTACAATGAGCAGTTCTTC.

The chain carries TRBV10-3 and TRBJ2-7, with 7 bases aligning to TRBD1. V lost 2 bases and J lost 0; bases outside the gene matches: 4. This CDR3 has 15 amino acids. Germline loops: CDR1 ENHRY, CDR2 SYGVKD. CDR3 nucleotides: TGTGCCATCAGTGAGCCGGGACAGAACTCCTACGAGCAGTACTTC. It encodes CAISEPGQNSYEQYF.

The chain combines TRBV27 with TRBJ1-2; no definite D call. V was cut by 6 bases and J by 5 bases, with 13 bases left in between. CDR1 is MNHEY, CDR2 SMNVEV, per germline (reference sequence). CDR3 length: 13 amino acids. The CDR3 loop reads CASRPALGYGYTF. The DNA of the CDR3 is TGTGCCAGCAGGCCGGCACTAGGTTATGGCTACACCTTC.

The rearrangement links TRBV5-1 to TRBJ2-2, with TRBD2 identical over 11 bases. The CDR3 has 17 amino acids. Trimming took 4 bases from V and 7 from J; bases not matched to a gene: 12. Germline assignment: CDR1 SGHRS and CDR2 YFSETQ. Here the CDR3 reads CASSHSVAGGPGGELFF. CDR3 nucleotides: TGCGCCAGCAGCCACTCGGTAGCGGGGGGGCCCGGCGGGGAGCTGTTTTTT.

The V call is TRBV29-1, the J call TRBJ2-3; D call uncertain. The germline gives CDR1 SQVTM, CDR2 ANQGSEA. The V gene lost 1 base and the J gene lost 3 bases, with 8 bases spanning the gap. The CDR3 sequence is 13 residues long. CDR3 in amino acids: CSVEVLPTDTQYF. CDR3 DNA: TGCAGCGTTGAAGTACTACCGACAGATACGCAGTATTTT.

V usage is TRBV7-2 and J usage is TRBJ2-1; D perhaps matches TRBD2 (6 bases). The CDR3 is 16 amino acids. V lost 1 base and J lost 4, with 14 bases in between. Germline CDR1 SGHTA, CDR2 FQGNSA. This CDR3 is CASSLGGASAYNEQFF. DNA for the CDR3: TGTGCCAGCAGCTTAGGAGGGGCTAGCGCATACAATGAGCAGTTCTTC.

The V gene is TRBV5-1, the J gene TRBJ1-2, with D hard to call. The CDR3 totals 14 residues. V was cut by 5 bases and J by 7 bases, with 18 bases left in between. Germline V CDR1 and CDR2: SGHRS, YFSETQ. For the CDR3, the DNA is TGCGCCAGCAGGTCTTTGCCTGGATCGGGTGGCTACACCTTC. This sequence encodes CASRSLPGSGGYTF.

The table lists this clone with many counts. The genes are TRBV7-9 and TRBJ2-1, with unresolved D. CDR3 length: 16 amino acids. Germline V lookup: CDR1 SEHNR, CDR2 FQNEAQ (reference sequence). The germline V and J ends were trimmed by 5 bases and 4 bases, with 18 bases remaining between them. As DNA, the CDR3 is TGTGCCAGCAGCCAAGGATCAGGAACGATTTACAATGAGCAGTTCTTC. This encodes CASSQGSGTIYNEQFF.

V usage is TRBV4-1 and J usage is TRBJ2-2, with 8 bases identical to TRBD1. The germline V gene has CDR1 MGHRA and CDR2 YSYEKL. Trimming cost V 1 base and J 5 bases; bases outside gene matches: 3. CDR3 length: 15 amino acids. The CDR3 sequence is CASSQVQGGTGELFF. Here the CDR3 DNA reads TGCGCCAGCAGCCAAGTACAGGGGGGTACCGGGGAGCTGTTTTTT.

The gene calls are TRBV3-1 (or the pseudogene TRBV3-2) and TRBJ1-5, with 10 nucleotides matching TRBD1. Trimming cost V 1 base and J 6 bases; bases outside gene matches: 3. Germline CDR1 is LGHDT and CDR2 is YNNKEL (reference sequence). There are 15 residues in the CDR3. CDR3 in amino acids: CASSQGGTGVQPQHF. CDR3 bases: TGTGCCAGCAGCCAAGGTGGGACAGGGGTTCAGCCCCAGCATTTT.

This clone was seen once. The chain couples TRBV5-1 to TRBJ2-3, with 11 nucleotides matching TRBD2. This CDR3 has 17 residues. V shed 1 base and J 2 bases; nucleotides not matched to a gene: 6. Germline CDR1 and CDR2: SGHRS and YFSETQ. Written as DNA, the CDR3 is TGCGCCAGCAGCTTGTCCACTAGCGGGGGACCCACAGATACGCAGTATTTT. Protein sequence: CASSLSTSGGPTDTQYF.

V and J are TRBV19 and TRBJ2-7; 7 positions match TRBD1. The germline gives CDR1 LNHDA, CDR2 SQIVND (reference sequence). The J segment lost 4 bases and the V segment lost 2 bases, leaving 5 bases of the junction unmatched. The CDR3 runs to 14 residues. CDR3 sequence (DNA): TGTGCCAGTAGTATACCGGGACAGAGTTACGAGCAGTACTTC. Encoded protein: CASSIPGQSYEQYF.

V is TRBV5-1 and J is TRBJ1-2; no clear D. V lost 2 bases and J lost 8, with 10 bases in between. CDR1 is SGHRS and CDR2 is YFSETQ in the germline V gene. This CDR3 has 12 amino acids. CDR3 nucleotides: TGCGCCAGCAGCTTAGCGCGGGAGGGCTACACCTTC. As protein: CASSLAREGYTF. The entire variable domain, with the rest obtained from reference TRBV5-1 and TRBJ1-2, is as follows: KAGVTQTPRYLIKTRGQQVTLSCSPISGHRSVSWYQQTPGQGLQFLFEYFSETQRNKGNFPGRFSGRQFSNSRSEMNVSTLELGDSALYLCASSLAREGYTFGSGTRLTVV.